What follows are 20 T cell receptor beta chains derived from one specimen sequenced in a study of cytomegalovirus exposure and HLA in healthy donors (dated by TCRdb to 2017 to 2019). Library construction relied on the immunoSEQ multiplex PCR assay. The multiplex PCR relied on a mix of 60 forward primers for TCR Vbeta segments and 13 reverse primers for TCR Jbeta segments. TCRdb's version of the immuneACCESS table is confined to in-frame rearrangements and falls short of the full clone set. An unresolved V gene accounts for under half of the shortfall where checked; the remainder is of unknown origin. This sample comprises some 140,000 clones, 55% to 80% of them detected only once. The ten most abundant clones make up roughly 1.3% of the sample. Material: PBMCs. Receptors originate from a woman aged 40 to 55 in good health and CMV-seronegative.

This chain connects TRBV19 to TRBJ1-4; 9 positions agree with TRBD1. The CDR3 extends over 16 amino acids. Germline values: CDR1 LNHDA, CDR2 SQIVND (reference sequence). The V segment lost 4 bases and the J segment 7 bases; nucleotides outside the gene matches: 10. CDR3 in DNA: TGTGCCAGTAGTAGGATCGTTGGACAGGGGACTGAAAAACTGTTTTTT. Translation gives CASSRIVGQGTEKLFF.

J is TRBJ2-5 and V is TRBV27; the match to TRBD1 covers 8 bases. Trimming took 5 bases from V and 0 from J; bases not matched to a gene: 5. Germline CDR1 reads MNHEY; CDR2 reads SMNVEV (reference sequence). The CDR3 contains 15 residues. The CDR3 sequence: CASSVNRGYQETQYF. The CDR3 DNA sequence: TGTGCCAGCAGTGTTAACAGGGGGTACCAAGAGACCCAGTACTTC.

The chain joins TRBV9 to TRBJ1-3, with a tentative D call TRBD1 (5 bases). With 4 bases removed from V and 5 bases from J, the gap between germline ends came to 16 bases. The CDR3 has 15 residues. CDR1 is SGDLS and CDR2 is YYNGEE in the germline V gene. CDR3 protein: CASSSIGGRRNTIYF. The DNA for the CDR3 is TGTGCCAGCAGCTCAATCGGGGGACGGCGAAACACCATATATTTT.

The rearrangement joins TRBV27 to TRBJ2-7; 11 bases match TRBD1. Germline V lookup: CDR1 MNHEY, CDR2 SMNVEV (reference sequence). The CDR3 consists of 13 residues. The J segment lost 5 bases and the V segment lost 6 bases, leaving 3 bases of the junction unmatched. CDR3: CASSGDRGDEQYF. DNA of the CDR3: TGTGCCAGCAGCGGGGACAGGGGGGACGAGCAGTACTTC.

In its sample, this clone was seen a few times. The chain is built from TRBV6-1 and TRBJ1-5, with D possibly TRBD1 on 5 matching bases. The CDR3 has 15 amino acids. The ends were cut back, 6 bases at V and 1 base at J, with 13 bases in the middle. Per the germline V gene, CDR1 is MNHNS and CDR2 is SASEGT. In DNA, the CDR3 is TGTGCCAGCAGAACCCAGGGTCGGAGCAATCAGCCCCAGCATTTT. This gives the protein CASRTQGRSNQPQHF.

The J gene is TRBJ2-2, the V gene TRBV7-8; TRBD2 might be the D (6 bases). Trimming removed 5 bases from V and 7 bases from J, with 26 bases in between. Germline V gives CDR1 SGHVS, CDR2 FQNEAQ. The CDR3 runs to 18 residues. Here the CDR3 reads CASSVPVGTPVGVGELFF. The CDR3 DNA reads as TGTGCCAGCAGCGTCCCGGTGGGGACTCCCGTAGGAGTCGGGGAGCTGTTTTTT.

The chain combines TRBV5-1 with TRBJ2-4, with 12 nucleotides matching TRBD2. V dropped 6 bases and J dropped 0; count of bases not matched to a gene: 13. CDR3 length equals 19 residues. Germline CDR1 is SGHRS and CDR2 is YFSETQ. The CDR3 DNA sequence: TGCGCCAGCATGGCCGGGACTAGCGGGTCCTCACTAGCCAAAAACATTCAGTACTTC. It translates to CASMAGTSGSSLAKNIQYF.

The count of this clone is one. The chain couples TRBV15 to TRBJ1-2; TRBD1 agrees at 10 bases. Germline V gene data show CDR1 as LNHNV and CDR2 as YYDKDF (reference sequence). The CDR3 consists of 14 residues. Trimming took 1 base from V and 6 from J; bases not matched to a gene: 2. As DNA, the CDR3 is TGTGCCACCAGCAGAGCGGGACAGGGGAATGGCTACACCTTC. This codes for CATSRAGQGNGYTF. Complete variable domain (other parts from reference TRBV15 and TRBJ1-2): DAMVIQNPRYQVTQFGKPVTLSCSQTLNHNVMYWYQQKSSQAPKLLFHYYDKDFNNEADTPDNFQSRRPNTSFCFLDIRSPGLGDTAMYLCATSRAGQGNGYTFGSGTRLTVV.

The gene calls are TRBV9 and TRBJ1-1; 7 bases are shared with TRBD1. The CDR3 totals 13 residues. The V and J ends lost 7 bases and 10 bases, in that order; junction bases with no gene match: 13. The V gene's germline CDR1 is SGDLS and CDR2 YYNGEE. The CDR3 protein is CASASPRTGSAFF. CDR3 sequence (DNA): TGTGCCAGCGCTTCCCCTCGGACAGGTTCAGCTTTCTTT.

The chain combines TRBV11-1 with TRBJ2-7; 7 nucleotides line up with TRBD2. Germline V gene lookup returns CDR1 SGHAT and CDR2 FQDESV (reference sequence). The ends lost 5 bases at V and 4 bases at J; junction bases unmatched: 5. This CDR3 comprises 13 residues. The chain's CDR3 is CASSEPGGYEQYF. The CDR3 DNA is TGTGCCAGCAGCGAACCCGGGGGGTACGAGCAGTACTTC.

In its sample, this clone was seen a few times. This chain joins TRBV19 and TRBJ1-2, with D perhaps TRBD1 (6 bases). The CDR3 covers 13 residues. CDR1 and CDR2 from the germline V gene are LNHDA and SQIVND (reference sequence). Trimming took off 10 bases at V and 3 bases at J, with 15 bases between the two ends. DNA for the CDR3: TGTGCCACCCTTAAGACAGGAGACTATGGCTACACCTTC. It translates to CATLKTGDYGYTF.

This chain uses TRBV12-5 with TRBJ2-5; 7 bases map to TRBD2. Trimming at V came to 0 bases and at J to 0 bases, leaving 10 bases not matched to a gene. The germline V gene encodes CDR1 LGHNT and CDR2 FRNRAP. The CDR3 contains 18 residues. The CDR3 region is CASGLVNLGRVYQETQYF. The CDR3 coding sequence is TGTGCTAGTGGTTTGGTAAATCTGGGGAGGGTGTACCAAGAGACCCAGTACTTC.

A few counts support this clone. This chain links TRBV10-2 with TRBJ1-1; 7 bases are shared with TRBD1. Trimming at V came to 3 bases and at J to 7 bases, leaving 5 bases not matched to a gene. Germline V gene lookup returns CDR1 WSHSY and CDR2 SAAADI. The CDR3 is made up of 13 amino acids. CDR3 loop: CASSEISGGEAFF. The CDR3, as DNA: TGCGCCAGCAGTGAAATCTCAGGGGGTGAAGCTTTCTTT.

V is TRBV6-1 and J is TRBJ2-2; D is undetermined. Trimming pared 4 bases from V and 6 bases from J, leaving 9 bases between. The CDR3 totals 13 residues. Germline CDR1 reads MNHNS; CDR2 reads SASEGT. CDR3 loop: CASSALESGELFF. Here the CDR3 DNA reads TGTGCCAGCAGTGCCCTAGAGTCCGGGGAGCTGTTTTTT.

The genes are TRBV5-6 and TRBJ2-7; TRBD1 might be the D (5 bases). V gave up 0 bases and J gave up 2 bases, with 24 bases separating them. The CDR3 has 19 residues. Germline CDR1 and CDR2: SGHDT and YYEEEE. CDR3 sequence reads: CASSLANRGRSLNTYEQYV. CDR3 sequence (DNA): TGTGCCAGCAGCTTGGCCAATAGGGGCCGTAGCCTTAACACCTACGAGCAGTACGTC.

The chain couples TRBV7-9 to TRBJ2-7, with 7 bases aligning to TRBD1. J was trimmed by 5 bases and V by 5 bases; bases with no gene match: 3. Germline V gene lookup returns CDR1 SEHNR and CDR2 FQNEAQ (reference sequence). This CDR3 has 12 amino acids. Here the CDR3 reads CASSDRDHEQYV. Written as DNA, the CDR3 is TGTGCCAGCAGCGACAGGGACCACGAGCAGTACGTC.

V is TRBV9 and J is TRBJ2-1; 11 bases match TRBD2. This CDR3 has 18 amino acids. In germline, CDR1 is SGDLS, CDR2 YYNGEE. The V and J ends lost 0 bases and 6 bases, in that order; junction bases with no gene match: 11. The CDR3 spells CASSVGSSGTSGGNEQFF. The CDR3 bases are TGTGCCAGCAGCGTAGGGAGCTCCGGGACTAGCGGCGGCAATGAGCAGTTCTTC. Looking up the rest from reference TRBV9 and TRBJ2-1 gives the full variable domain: DSGVTQTPKHLITATGQRVTLRCSPRSGDLSVYWYQQSLDQGLQFLIQYYNGEERAKGNILERFSAQQFPDLHSELNLSSLELGDSALYFCASSVGSSGTSGGNEQFFGPGTRLTVL.

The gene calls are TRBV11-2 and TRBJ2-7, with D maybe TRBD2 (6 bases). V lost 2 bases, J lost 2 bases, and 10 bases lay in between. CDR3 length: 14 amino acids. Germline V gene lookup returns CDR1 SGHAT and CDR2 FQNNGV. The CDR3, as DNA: TGTGCCAGCAGCTTACTGGGGGGAACCTACGAGCAGTACGTC. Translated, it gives CASSLLGGTYEQYV.

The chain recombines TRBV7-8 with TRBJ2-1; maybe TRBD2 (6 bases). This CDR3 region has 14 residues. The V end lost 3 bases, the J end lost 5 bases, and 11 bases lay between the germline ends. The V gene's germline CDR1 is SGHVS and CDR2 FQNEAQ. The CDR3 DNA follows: TGTGCCAGCAGCTTTAGACTAGACCACAATGAGCAGTTCTTC. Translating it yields CASSFRLDHNEQFF.

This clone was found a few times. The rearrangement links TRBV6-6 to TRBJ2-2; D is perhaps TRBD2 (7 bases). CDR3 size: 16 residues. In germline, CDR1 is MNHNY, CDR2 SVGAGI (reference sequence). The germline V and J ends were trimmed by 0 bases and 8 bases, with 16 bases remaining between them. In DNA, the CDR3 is TGTGCCAGCAGTTACTCGGGGGGGGCCGGACCGGGGGAGCTGTTTTTT. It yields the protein CASSYSGGAGPGELFF.